The rows below give T cell receptor beta chains drawn from one sample of a study of blood T cells in healthy people across ages. A single record per CDR3 protein comes from TCRdb applying MiXCR to the 5' RACE reads. This table holds approximately 2,000,000 distinct CDR3 sequences, about 39% found once. The sequencing input was blood. Receptors originate from a human donor in good health. Both conserved end residues are part of each CDR3. D genes are given only for firm matches. The size entry is marked missing in some rows and otherwise reads once, few, many or a size class.

D	V	J	size	CDR3	DNA
NA	TRBV12-3/TRBV12-4	TRBJ1-2	NA	CASTRTPEWVTF	TGTGCCAGCACCAGGACCCCTGAGTGGGTCACCTTC
TRBD1	TRBV6-2/TRBV6-3	TRBJ1-2	NA	CASSYAPTGNGYTF	TGTGCCAGCAGTTACGCTCCGACAGGGAATGGCTACACCTTC
TRBD2	TRBV7-2	TRBJ2-7	NA	CASSFLAVQTYEQYF	TGTGCCAGCAGCTTTCTAGCGGTGCAAACCTACGAGCAGTACTTC
TRBD1	TRBV15	TRBJ2-7	NA	CATSTPGTEPYEQYF	TGTGCCACCAGCACCCCCGGGACAGAACCCTACGAGCAGTACTTC
TRBD2	TRBV20-1	TRBJ2-3	NA	CSARVGRGLTDSQYF	TGCAGTGCTAGAGTCGGGCGGGGGTTGACAGATTCGCAGTATTTT
NA	TRBV7-2	TRBJ2-7	few	CASSLVVGPNPYEQYF	TGTGCCAGCAGCTTAGTTGTGGGCCCCAACCCCTACGAGCAGTACTTC
NA	TRBV2	TRBJ2-6	few	CASSLRGIDSGANVLTF	TGTGCCAGCAGCCTTAGAGGGATCGACTCTGGGGCCAACGTCCTGACTTTC
NA	TRBV4-2	TRBJ1-2	NA	CASSQEAAAAYGYTF	TGTGCCAGCAGCCAAGAGGCGGCAGCAGCTTATGGCTACACCTTC
NA	TRBV28	TRBJ2-1	NA	CAIQRGVYNEQFF	TGTGCCATCCAAAGGGGGGTTTACAATGAGCAGTTCTTC
TRBD1	TRBV7-9	TRBJ1-1	NA	CASSPPDRGPREDTEAFF	TGTGCCAGCAGCCCCCCGGACAGGGGGCCTAGGGAGGACACTGAAGCTTTCTTT
TRBD2	TRBV6-2/TRBV6-3	TRBJ2-3	NA	CASSPIGASGGGDTQYF	TGTGCCAGCAGCCCTATTGGAGCTAGCGGGGGGGGTGATACGCAGTATTTT